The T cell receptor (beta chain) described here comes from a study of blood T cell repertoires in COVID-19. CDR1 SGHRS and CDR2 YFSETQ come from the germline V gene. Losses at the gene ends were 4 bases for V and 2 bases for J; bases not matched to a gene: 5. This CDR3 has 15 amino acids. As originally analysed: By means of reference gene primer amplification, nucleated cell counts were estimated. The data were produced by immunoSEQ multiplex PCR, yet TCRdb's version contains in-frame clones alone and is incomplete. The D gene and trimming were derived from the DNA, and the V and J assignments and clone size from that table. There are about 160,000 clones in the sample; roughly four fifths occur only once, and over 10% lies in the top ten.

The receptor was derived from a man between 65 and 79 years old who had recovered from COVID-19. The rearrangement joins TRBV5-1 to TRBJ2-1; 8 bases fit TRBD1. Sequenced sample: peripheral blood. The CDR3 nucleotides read TGCGCCAGCAGCACCGGACAGGGAACCTACAATGAGCAGTTCTTC. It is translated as CASSTGQGTYNEQFF.